This is a list of T cell receptor beta chains from one sample in a study of blood T cell repertoires in COVID-19. The protocol was immunoSEQ multiplex PCR, while the TCRdb copy is restricted to in-frame clones and leaves out a portion. The sample includes 270,000 or so clones, around nine tenths of them seen just once. Source material: PBMCs or T cells enriched from blood (not recorded which). All receptors derive from a woman younger than 30 who had recovered from COVID-19. CDR3s include the opening cysteine and the closing phenylalanine or tryptophan. The order of the fields is D gene, J gene, clone size, V gene, CDR3 DNA, CDR3 protein. D genes are given only for firm matches. A row's size may be missing; if present it is once, few, many or a size class.

-,TRBJ2-3,-,TRBV9,TGTGCCAGCAGCGTAGTCCCTAGCGCAGATACGCAGTATTTT,CASSVVPSADTQYF
TRBD1,TRBJ2-1,-,TRBV5-1,TGCGCCAGCAGCTTACCGACAGGGTGGGATTACAATGAGCAGTTCTTC,CASSLPTGWDYNEQFF
-,TRBJ2-5,-,TRBV5-4,TGTGCCAGCACCACCTTAGGAGCTTTCAGGGGAGAGACCCAGTACTTC,CASTTLGAFRGETQYF
TRBD2,TRBJ2-5,-,TRBV7-7,TGTGCCAGCAGCCCCGATCCTAGCGGGATTGAGACCCAGTACTTC,CASSPDPSGIETQYF
-,TRBJ2-1,-,TRBV7-3,TGTGCCAGCAGGAATCCGAGGACCTACAATGAGCAGTTCTTC,CASRNPRTYNEQFF
-,TRBJ2-1,many,TRBV19,TGTGCCAGTTCAGGGATCCCCTGGGATGAGCAGTTCTTC,CASSGIPWDEQFF
TRBD1,TRBJ1-4,-,TRBV10-3,TGTGCCACCGCGCGCTCTCAGGGGGCGAATGAAAAACTGTTTTTT,CATARSQGANEKLFF
-,TRBJ1-2,-,TRBV6-2/TRBV6-3,TGTGCCAGCAGTTACTACTCAGGGGAATACTATGGCTACACCTTC,CASSYYSGEYYGYTF
TRBD2,TRBJ2-7,-,TRBV28,TGTGCCAGCAGGGATCTAGCGGGGGGGAACGAGCAGTACTTC,CASRDLAGGNEQYF
-,TRBJ2-1,-,TRBV7-6,TGTGCCAGCAGCTTAGTGGGCGGGAATACCTACAATGAGCAGTTCTTC,CASSLVGGNTYNEQFF
-,TRBJ2-1,-,TRBV14,TGTGCCAGCAGCCAACCTCGGACAGTTAGCTCCTACAATGAGCAGTTCTTC,CASSQPRTVSSYNEQFF
-,TRBJ2-1,-,TRBV7-2,TGTGCCAGCAGCTTAGGGAGTTACAATGAGCAGTTCTTC,CASSLGSYNEQFF
-,TRBJ2-1,-,TRBV30,TGTGCCTGGAGTACCCGTCTAACCTACAATGAGCAGTTCTTC,CAWSTRLTYNEQFF
TRBD1,TRBJ2-5,-,TRBV28,TGTGCCAGCAGTTTACCCGGGACAGGGAGGCAAGAGACCCAGTACTTC,CASSLPGTGRQETQYF
TRBD2,TRBJ2-3,-,TRBV7-2,TGTGCCAGCAGACCCCGGACTAGCGCTACAGATACGCAGTATTTT,CASRPRTSATDTQYF
TRBD1,TRBJ2-7,-,TRBV30,TGTGCCTGGAGTGTGGGACAGGGTAAGCAGTACTTC,CAWSVGQGKQYF
TRBD1,TRBJ1-2,-,TRBV2,TGTGCCAGCGGACAGGGGTCCTATGGCTACACCTTC,CASGQGSYGYTF
-,TRBJ1-2,-,TRBV20-1,TGCAGTGCTTCAGGGGATGGCTACACCTTC,CSASGDGYTF
-,TRBJ2-5,-,TRBV11-2,TGTGCCAGCAGCTTAGATCGCGAGGAGACCCAGTACTTC,CASSLDREETQYF
-,TRBJ2-2,-,TRBV19,TGTGCCAGTAGTCCCCCACGAGGGCCCGACACCGGGGAGCTGTTTTTT,CASSPPRGPDTGELFF
TRBD1,TRBJ2-2,-,TRBV9,TGTGCCAGCAGCGTAGTAATCCGGGACAGCCGAAACACCGGGGAGCTGTTTTTT,CASSVVIRDSRNTGELFF
-,TRBJ2-4,-,TRBV29-1,TGCAGCGTTGGAACATCGGGACATCAAAACATTCAGTACTTC,CSVGTSGHQNIQYF
-,TRBJ2-1,few,TRBV4-3,TGCGCCAGCAGCCCCCGACAGAAATCCTACAATGAGCAGTTCTTC,CASSPRQKSYNEQFF
TRBD1,TRBJ1-4,-,TRBV6-4,TGTGCCAGCAGATTCCCGGACAGGGCGGAATGTGAAAAACTGTTTTTT,CASRFPDRAECEKLFF
TRBD1,TRBJ2-5,-,TRBV6-5,TGTGCCAGCAAGAGGACAGGGCTAGAGACCCAGTACTTC,CASKRTGLETQYF
TRBD2,TRBJ2-1,-,TRBV3-1/TRBV3-2,TGTGCCAGCAGCCAAGATCGAGGACTAGCGGGGGGGCACAATGAGCAGTTCTTC,CASSQDRGLAGGHNEQFF
TRBD1,TRBJ1-4,-,TRBV25-1,TGTGCCAGCAGTGGTACAGGGGGGATCGGTGAAAAACTGTTTTTT,CASSGTGGIGEKLFF
TRBD1,TRBJ2-7,-,TRBV28,TGTGCCAGCAGTCCCCGACAGGGGGTCGACGAGCAGTACTTC,CASSPRQGVDEQYF
-,TRBJ2-7,-,TRBV28,TGTGCCAGCAGCCTGACAGGAGTCGATCCCCACGAGCAGTACTTC,CASSLTGVDPHEQYF
TRBD1,TRBJ2-1,-,TRBV7-9,TGTGCCAGCAGTTTGGACAGGGGGCAATTCCCTAAGGACAATGAGCAGTTCTTC,CASSLDRGQFPKDNEQFF
-,TRBJ2-3,once,TRBV7-2,TGTGCCAGCAGCTTAGCGGGGGGATACAAAGATACGCAGTATTTT,CASSLAGGYKDTQYF
TRBD2,TRBJ2-3,-,TRBV27,TGTGCCAGCAGTTTAGAACTAGCGGGAGCCCATCGTAGTACGCAGTATTTT,CASSLELAGAHRSTQYF
TRBD1,TRBJ2-7,-,TRBV30,TGTGCCTGGAGCCCGGGACAGGGAGGACCCTACGAGCAGTACTTC,CAWSPGQGGPYEQYF
TRBD1,TRBJ2-7,-,TRBV28,TGTGCCAGCAGTTACCCAACGAGGGACAGGGTCTCCTACGAGCAGTACTTC,CASSYPTRDRVSYEQYF
-,TRBJ1-1,-,TRBV19,TGTGCCAGTAGTATATGGGGGCAAACTGAAGCTTTCTTT,CASSIWGQTEAFF
-,TRBJ2-3,-,TRBV3-1/TRBV3-2,TGTGCCAGCAGCCAAGTTCAGGCAGATACGCAGTATTTT,CASSQVQADTQYF
-,TRBJ2-1,-,TRBV7-3,TGTGCCAGCAGCCCTAACAGGGCCTCCTACAATGAGCAGTTCTTC,CASSPNRASYNEQFF
TRBD1,TRBJ1-5,-,TRBV6-1,TGTGCCAGCAGTGCCAGGACAGGGATTGCTGCTCAGCCCCAGCATTTT,CASSARTGIAAQPQHF
TRBD2,TRBJ2-2,-,TRBV19,TGTGCCAGTAGAGTGGCGGGGGGAGCCGGGGAGCTGTTTTTT,CASRVAGGAGELFF
-,TRBJ2-7,-,TRBV18,TGTGCCAGCTCACCAGCGACAGTAGCCTACGAGCAGTACTTC,CASSPATVAYEQYF
-,TRBJ2-1,-,TRBV3-1/TRBV3-2,TGTGCCAGCAGCCCAACTAGCTGGGAGGACAATGAGCAGTTCTTC,CASSPTSWEDNEQFF
TRBD1,TRBJ1-4,-,TRBV12-3/TRBV12-4,TGTGCCAGCCGGACAGGGTTGACAGAAAAACTGTTTTTT,CASRTGLTEKLFF
TRBD2,TRBJ2-3,-,TRBV19,TGTGCCAGTAGTATCCCGTTAGCGGGAGGAGATACGCAGTATTTT,CASSIPLAGGDTQYF
TRBD1,TRBJ1-1,-,TRBV30,TGTGCCTGGAGTAAGGGACAGGATGGGAAGGCTTTCTTT,CAWSKGQDGKAFF
TRBD2,TRBJ2-3,once,TRBV4-3,TGCGCCAGCAGCCAAACCGCTGGACTAGCGGGGGCCAGCACAGATACGCAGTATTTT,CASSQTAGLAGASTDTQYF
-,TRBJ1-5,-,TRBV4-1,TGCGCCAGCAGCCAAGAGTGGGCAGTGGGTCAGCCCCAGCATTTT,CASSQEWAVGQPQHF
-,TRBJ2-3,-,TRBV2,TGTGCCAGCAGTGGACCTGACAGAAACCTTTCTAGCACAGATACGCAGTATTTT,CASSGPDRNLSSTDTQYF
TRBD1,TRBJ2-2,once,TRBV10-1,TGCGCCAGCAGTCGAAGACAGGGGGAGCTTAACACCGGGGAGCTGTTTTTT,CASSRRQGELNTGELFF
TRBD1,TRBJ1-4,-,TRBV30,TGTGCCTGGAGGACAGGGGACCTAACTAATGAAAAACTGTTTTTT,CAWRTGDLTNEKLFF
TRBD1,TRBJ1-6,-,TRBV10-2,TGCGCCACCCTCGTCAGGACAGGGGATAATTCACCCCTCCACTTT,CATLVRTGDNSPLHF
-,TRBJ1-2,-,TRBV13,TGTGCCAGCAGCTTAGCAGGGTTGCATGGCTACACCTTC,CASSLAGLHGYTF
-,TRBJ1-1,-,TRBV5-1,TGCGCCAGCAGCTTGGAACAGTTGAACACTGAAGCTTTCTTT,CASSLEQLNTEAFF
TRBD1,TRBJ1-1,-,TRBV4-2,TGTGCCAGCAGCCAAGATGCGGGACAGATAATGAACACTGAAGCTTTCTTT,CASSQDAGQIMNTEAFF
-,TRBJ2-7,-,TRBV7-2,TGTGCCAGCAGCTTAGAACACTACGAGCAGTACTTC,CASSLEHYEQYF
-,TRBJ2-1,-,TRBV6-2/TRBV6-3,TGTGCCAGCAGTACAGGGCGGAATGAGCAGTTCTTC,CASSTGRNEQFF
TRBD1,TRBJ2-7,-,TRBV7-2,TGTGCCAGCAGCCAATTGGGACAGGGGGCCAACGAGCAGTACTTC,CASSQLGQGANEQYF
TRBD1,TRBJ1-6,-,TRBV7-9,TGTGCCAGCAGCCGTACGACGACAGGGGGTATTAATTCACCCCTCCACTTT,CASSRTTTGGINSPLHF